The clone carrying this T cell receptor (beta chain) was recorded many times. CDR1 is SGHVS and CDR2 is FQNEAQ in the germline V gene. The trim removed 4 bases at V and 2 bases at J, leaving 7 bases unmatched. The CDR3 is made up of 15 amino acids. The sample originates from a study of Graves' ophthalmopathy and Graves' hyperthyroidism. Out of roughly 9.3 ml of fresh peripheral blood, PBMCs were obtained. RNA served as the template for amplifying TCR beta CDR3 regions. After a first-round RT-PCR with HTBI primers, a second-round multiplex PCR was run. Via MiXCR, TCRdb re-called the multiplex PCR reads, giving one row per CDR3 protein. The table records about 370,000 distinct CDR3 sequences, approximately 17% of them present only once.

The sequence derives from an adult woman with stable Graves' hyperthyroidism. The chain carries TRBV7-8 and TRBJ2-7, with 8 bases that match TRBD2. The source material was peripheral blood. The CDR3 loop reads CASSSIAGRTYEQYF. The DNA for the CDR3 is TGTGCCAGCAGCTCCATAGCGGGAAGAACCTACGAGCAGTACTTC.